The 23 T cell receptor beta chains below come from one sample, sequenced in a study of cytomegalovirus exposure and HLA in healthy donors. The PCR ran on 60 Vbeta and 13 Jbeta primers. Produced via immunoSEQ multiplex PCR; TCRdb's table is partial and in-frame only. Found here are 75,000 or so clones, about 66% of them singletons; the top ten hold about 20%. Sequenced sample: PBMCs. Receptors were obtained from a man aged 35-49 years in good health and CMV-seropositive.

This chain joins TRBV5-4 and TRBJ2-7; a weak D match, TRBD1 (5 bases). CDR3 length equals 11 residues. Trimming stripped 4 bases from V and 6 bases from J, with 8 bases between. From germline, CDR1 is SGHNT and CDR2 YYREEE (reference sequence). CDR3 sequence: CASSIDSEQYF. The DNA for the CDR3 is TGTGCCAGCAGCATAGACAGCGAGCAGTACTTC.

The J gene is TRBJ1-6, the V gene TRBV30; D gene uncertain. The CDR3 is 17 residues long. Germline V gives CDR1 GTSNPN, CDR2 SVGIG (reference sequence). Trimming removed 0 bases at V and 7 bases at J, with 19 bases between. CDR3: CAWSVLLTFQENSPLHF. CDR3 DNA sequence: TGTGCCTGGAGTGTACTCCTCACTTTCCAGGAAAATTCACCCCTCCACTTT.

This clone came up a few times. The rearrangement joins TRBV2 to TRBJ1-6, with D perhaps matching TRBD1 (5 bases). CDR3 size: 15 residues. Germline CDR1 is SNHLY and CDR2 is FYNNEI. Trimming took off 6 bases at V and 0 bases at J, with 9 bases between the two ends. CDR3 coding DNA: TGTGCCAGCAGGGAGACAGCCTCCTATAATTCACCCCTCCACTTT. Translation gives CASRETASYNSPLHF.

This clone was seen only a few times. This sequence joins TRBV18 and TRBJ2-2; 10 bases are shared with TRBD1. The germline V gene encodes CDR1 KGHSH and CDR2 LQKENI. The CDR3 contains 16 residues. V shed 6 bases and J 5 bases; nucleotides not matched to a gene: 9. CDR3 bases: TGTGCCAGCTCCCTTGACAGGGGGCAAGGAACCGGGGAGCTGTTTTTT. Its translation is CASSLDRGQGTGELFF.

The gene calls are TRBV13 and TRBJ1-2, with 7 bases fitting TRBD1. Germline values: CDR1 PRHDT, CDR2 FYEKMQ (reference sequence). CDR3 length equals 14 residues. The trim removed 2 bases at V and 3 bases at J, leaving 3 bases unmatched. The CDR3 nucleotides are TGTGCCAGCAGCTTACCGGGACAGCACTATGGCTACACCTTC. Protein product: CASSLPGQHYGYTF.

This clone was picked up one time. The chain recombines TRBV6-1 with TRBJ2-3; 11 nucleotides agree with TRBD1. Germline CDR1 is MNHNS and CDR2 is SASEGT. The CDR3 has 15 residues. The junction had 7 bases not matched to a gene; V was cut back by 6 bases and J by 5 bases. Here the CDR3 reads CASSGRTGGLDTQYF. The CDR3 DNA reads TGTGCCAGCAGCGGAAGGACAGGGGGCTTAGATACGCAGTATTTT.

The CDR3 is CASSPDYQETQYF. CDR3 nucleotides: TGTGCCAGTAGTCCGGACTACCAAGAGACCCAGTACTTC. The chain is built from TRBV19 and TRBJ2-5; the D gene is possibly TRBD2 (5 bases). With 5 bases removed from V and 0 bases from J, the gap between germline ends came to 7 bases. CDR1 is LNHDA and CDR2 is SQIVND in the germline V gene (reference sequence). This CDR3 is 13 amino acids long.

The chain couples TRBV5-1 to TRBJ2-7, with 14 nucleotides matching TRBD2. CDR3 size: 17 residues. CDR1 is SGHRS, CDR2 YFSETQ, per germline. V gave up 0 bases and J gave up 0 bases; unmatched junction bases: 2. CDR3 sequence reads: CASSLGLAGGGSYEQYF. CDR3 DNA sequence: TGCGCCAGCAGCTTGGGACTAGCGGGGGGGGGCTCCTACGAGCAGTACTTC.

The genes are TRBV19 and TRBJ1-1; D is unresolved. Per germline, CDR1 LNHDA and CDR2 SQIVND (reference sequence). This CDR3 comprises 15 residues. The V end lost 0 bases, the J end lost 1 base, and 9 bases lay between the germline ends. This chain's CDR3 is CASSIDSGENTEAFF. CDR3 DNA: TGTGCCAGTAGTATAGATTCTGGAGAGAACACTGAAGCTTTCTTT.

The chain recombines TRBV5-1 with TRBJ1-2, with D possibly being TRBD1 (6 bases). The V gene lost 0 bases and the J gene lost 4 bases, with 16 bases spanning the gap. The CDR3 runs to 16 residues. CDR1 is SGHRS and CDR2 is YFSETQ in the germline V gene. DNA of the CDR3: TGCGCCAGCAGCTTGGGGTTTCAGGACAGTGGCTATGGCTACACCTTC. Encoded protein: CASSLGFQDSGYGYTF.

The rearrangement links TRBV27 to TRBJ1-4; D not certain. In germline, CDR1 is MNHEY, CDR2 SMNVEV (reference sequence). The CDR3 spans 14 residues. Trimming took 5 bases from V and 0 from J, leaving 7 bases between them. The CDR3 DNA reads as TGTGCCAGCAGTAAGCAGGCAACTAATGAAAAACTGTTTTTT. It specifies CASSKQATNEKLFF.

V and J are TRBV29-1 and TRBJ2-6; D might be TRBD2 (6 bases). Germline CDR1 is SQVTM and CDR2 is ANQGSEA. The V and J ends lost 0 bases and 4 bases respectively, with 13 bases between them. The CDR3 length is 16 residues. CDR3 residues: CSVEDHGGVGANVLTF. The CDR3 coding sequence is TGCAGCGTTGAAGATCATGGAGGGGTCGGGGCCAACGTCCTGACTTTC.

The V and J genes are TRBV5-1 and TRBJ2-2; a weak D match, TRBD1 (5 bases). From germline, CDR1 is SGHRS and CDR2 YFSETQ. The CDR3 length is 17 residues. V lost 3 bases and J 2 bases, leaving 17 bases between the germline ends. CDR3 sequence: CASSSRPADTNTGELFF. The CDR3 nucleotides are TGCGCCAGCAGCTCACGCCCTGCGGACACTAACACCGGGGAGCTGTTTTTT.

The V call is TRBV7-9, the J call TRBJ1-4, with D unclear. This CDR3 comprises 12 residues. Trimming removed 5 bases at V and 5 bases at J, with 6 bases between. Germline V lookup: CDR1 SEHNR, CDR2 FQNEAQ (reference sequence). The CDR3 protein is CASSLVNEKLFF. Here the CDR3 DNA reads TGTGCCAGCAGCCTCGTAAATGAAAAACTGTTTTTT.

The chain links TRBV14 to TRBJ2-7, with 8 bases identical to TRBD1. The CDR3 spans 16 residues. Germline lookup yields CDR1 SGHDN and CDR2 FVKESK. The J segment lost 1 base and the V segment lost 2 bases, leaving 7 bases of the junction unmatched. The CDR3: CASSQTTGERSYEQYF. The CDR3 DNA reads TGTGCCAGCAGCCAAACGACAGGGGAGAGGTCCTACGAGCAGTACTTC.

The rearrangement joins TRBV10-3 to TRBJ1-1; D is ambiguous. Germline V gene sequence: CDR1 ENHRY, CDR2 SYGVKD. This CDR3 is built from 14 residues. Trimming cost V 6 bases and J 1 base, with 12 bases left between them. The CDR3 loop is CAISPPGGNTEAFF. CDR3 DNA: TGTGCCATCAGCCCCCCGGGAGGGAACACTGAAGCTTTCTTT.

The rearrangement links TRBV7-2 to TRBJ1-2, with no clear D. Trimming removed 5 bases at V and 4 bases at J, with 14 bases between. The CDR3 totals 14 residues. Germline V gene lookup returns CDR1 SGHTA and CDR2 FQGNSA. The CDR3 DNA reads TGTGCCAGCAGCGAAAACCCCGGGGTCTATGGCTACACCTTC. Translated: CASSENPGVYGYTF. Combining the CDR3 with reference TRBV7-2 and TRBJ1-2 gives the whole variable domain GAGVSQSPSNKVTEKGKDVELRCDPISGHTALYWYRQSLGQGLEFLIYFQGNSAPDKSGLPSDRFSAERTGGSVSTLTIQRTQQEDSAVYLCASSENPGVYGYTFGSGTRLTVV.

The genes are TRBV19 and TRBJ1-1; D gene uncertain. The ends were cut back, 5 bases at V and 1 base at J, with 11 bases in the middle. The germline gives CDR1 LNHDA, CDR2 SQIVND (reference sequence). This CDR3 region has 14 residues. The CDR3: CASSEERANTEAFF. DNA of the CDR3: TGTGCCAGTAGTGAAGAGAGGGCGAACACTGAAGCTTTCTTT.

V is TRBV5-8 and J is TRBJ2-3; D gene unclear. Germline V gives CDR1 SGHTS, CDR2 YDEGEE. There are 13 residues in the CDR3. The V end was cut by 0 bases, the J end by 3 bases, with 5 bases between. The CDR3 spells CASSLVGTDTQYF. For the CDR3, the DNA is TGTGCCAGCAGCTTGGTCGGGACAGATACGCAGTATTTT.

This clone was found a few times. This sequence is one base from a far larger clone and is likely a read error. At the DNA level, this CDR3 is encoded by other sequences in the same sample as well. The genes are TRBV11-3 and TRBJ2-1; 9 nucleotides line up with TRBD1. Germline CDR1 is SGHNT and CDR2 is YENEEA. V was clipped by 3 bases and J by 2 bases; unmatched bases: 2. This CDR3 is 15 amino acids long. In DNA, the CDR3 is TGTGCCAGCAGCTTTGGGGACAGGGCCTACAATGAGCAGTTCTTC. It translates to CASSFGDRAYNEQFF. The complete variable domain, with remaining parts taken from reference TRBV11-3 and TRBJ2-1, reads EAGVVQSPRYKIIEKKQPVAFWCNPISGHNTLYWYLQNLGQGPELLIRYENEEAVDDSQLPKDRFSAERLKGVDSTLKIQPAELGDSAVYLCASSFGDRAYNEQFFGPGTRLTVL.

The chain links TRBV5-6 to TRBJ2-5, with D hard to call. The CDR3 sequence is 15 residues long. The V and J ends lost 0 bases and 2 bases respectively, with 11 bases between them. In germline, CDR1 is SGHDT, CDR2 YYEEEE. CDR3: CASSLEDTLQETQYF. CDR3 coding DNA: TGTGCCAGCAGCTTGGAAGACACGTTACAAGAGACCCAGTACTTC.

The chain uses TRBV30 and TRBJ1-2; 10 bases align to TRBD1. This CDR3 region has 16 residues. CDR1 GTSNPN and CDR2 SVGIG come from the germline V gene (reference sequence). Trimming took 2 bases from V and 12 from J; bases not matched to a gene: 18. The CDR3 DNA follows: TGTGCCTGGAGTCAAGCTCCCGGTTGGACAGGGGGTAGGAACACCTTC. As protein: CAWSQAPGWTGGRNTF.

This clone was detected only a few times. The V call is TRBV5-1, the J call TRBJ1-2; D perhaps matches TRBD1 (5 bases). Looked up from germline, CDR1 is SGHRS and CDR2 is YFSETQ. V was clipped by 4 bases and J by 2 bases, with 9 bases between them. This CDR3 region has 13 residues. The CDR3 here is CASSPGGNYGYTF. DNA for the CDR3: TGCGCCAGCAGCCCCGGGGGGAACTATGGCTACACCTTC.